This TCR beta chain was sequenced during a study of T cell repertoires in cytomegalovirus infection. At the level of the study: Through public TCR beta signatures, both CMV infection and matching HLA type were indicated. Study-level points and caveats: Totalled public TCR beta family frequency picked out people who carried CMV plus the relevant HLA. Clonotype analysis showed dominance of the ex vivo response by HLA-C-restricted CMV-specific TCR beta clonotypes.

MiXCR was run by TCRdb on the reads, yielding one entry per CDR3 protein. The sample includes about 680,000 distinct CDR3 sequences, roughly 24% of them seen just once. This clonotype was observed a handful of times. Antigen: not known. The material sequenced was CD8+ T cells from PBMCs. This TCR came from a human donor in good health (CMV status not recorded). Some clones in this sample may be carry-over from other donors' samples.

The CDR3 DNA is TGCAGCGTTGAATATCGGGGCGGGCGGAAAGAGACCCAGTACTTC. This translates into CSVEYRGGRKETQYF. The V gene is TRBV29-1, the J gene TRBJ2-5; D might be TRBD1 or TRBD2, each matching 5 bases. Trimming left V 2 bases short and J 3 bases short, with 16 bases between. CDR1 and CDR2 (germline): SQVTM, ANQGSEA. The CDR3 covers 15 residues.